One sample yielded the 7 T cell receptor beta chains listed below, sequenced in a study of T-cell reconstitution after alpha-beta-depleted transplantation in children. For TCRbeta, the library was prepared with unique molecular identifiers. TCRdb re-called the PCR reads with MiXCR, one entry per CDR3 protein. The sample includes about 500,000 distinct CDR3 sequences, roughly 10% of them seen just once. The sample consisted of PBMCs, mostly from graft donor cells, taken 180 days after TCRalphabeta/CD19-depleted stem cell transplant. The source of these receptors is a female patient aged 2 to 10 who had a stem cell transplant for aplastic anemia, so the T cells may come from the graft donor.

The rearrangement joins TRBV9 to TRBJ1-3, with unresolved D. This CDR3 comprises 14 residues. In germline, CDR1 is SGDLS, CDR2 YYNGEE. The V gene lost 0 bases and the J gene lost 2 bases, with 6 bases spanning the gap. Here the CDR3 reads CASSVAGPGNTIYF. Here the CDR3 DNA reads TGTGCCAGCAGCGTAGCTGGGCCTGGAAACACCATATATTTT.

V and J are TRBV9 and TRBJ2-3; D is possibly TRBD2 (5 bases). This CDR3 has 18 residues. Trimming took 2 bases from V and 2 from J, leaving 21 bases between them. Per the germline V gene, CDR1 is SGDLS and CDR2 is YYNGEE. CDR3 DNA: TGTGCCAGCAGCGTCCACTCGCGGGCGTCTATGGTCACAGATACGCAGTATTTT. Protein sequence: CASSVHSRASMVTDTQYF.

The rearrangement uses TRBV14 and TRBJ2-3; a weak D match, TRBD1 (6 bases). V lost 2 bases, J lost 3 bases, and 12 bases lay in between. From germline, CDR1 is SGHDN and CDR2 FVKESK. The CDR3 totals 15 residues. Here the CDR3 DNA reads TGTGCCAGCAGCCAAAATGGACAGATAACAGATACGCAGTATTTT. As protein: CASSQNGQITDTQYF.

For this clonotype: Just one base apart from a much larger clone, this may be a read error. V is TRBV12-3 or TRBV12-4 and J is TRBJ1-2; tentative D call: TRBD1 (5 bases). The CDR3 covers 17 residues. DNA of the CDR3: TGTGCCAGCAGTTTCCGTGCGGCGGGGGGTTCGAGGGAAGGCTACAGCTTC. Amino acids: CASSFRAAGGSREGYSF.

This clonotype came up a few times. The rearrangement joins TRBV10-3 to TRBJ1-2; 8 bases fit TRBD1. J was trimmed by 4 bases and V by 5 bases; bases with no gene match: 12. This CDR3 contains 16 residues. Germline CDR1 and CDR2: ENHRY and SYGVKD. CDR3 in amino acids: CAISLPLDRDSYGYTF. CDR3 DNA: TGTGCCATCAGTTTACCCCTGGACAGGGACAGCTATGGCTACACCTTC.

This clonotype occurred many times. This chain uses TRBV10-3 with TRBJ1-4; D might be TRBD1 (6 bases). The CDR3 is made up of 17 amino acids. Germline V gives CDR1 ENHRY, CDR2 SYGVKD. The V gene lost 6 bases and the J gene lost 2 bases, with 19 bases spanning the gap. The CDR3 DNA reads as TGTGCCATCAGGCCGGGCTTACAGGGATATACTAATGAAAAACTGTTTTTT. Protein: CAIRPGLQGYTNEKLFF.

The chain joins TRBV28 to TRBJ2-1; a weak D match, TRBD2 (6 bases). CDR1 is MDHEN, CDR2 SYDVKM, per germline. The CDR3 totals 16 residues. V was clipped by 3 bases and J by 4 bases, with 16 bases between them. The CDR3 nucleotides are TGTGCCAGCAGTTTTTGGCCCGGGGGTAGGTACAATGAGCAGTTCTTC. It codes for CASSFWPGGRYNEQFF.